This T cell receptor beta chain appears in the sequencing data of a study of T cell repertoires in cytomegalovirus infection (dated by TCRdb to the late 2010s). The study in broad terms: Recently identified HLA-C-restricted CMV epitopes, whose presentation resists viral immunomodulation, were targeted by peptide stimulations together with well-studied HLA-B-restricted epitopes. Donor HLA type was relevant to the analysis, because carriage of CMV infection together with the matching HLA type was indicated by public TCR beta signatures. Study-wide conclusions, independent of this receptor: In the ex vivo response, HLA-C-restricted CMV-specific TCR beta clonotypes were dominant, and in two of eight donors the single most frequent clonotype came from this HLA-C-restricted group. In both this cohort and an independent roughly 400-donor cohort, the cumulative frequency of public TCR beta family members distinguished carriers of CMV infection plus the relevant HLA type.

A distance of 22 bases separates the germline ends of V and J, which lose 8 bases and 0 bases respectively. As encoded in the germline V gene (reference sequence), CDR1 is DFQATT while CDR2 is SNEGSKA. Including cysteine and phenylalanine, the CDR3 has 16 amino acids. The read is trimmed to its CDR3 DNA, 48 bases read in frame from base 1. Taken with the paper, the label for treatment or condition translates to: in vitro stimulation with specific CMV peptide epitopes to enrich CMV-specific T cells. The sequencer listed for this sample is Illumina HiSeq 1500. TCRdb's own reprocessing of the public reads used fastp at Q25 and MiXCR and kept productive beta chains. Identical CDR3 proteins give one entry, which carries the most common genes and DNA. Present in this sample are approximately 120,000 distinct CDR3 sequences, more than 30% of which were seen just once. The ten largest account for 45% to 65% of the sample.

Concerning this clonotype: What this receptor recognizes is not known. Base qualities are not at hand, and no much larger clone is one base apart.

The starting material was CD8+ T cells from cultured PBMCs, obtained from culture after CMV antigen stimulation. The source is a human donor in good health (CMV status not recorded). Some clones in this sample may be carry-over from other donors' samples. This chain is built from TRBV20-1 and TRBJ2-5, and possibly TRBD2, on 6 matching bases. For the CDR3, the sequence is CSWIIGISGHQETQYF. The DNA sequence is TGCAGTTGGATTATTGGGATTAGCGGACACCAAGAGACCCAGTACTTC.